What follows are 14 T cell receptor beta chains derived from one specimen sequenced in a study of shared clonotypes between healthy human individuals. The assay was immunoSEQ multiplex PCR, and TCRdb's table has in-frame clones only and misses some. The table includes roughly 2.5 million clones, more than 80% detected once. Sequencing was performed on naive CD4+ T cells sorted from blood. As to subset: CD45RA+ positively selected. The receptors stem from a man younger than 35 in good health.

This clone was found a few times. The chain couples TRBV19 to TRBJ1-2, with D possibly being TRBD1 (5 bases). V lost 0 bases and J 4 bases, leaving 12 bases between the germline ends. CDR3 length equals 15 residues. Germline V CDR1 and CDR2: LNHDA, SQIVND (reference sequence). CDR3 in DNA: TGTGCCAGTAGTATAGAGAGTGGACATTCCTATGGCTACACCTTC. Its protein is CASSIESGHSYGYTF.

This clone has only one observation. The chain uses TRBV5-1 and TRBJ1-2; 9 bases are shared with TRBD1. Germline loops: CDR1 SGHRS, CDR2 YFSETQ. The V and J ends lost 3 bases and 10 bases, in that order; junction bases with no gene match: 7. The CDR3 extends over 13 amino acids. CDR3 sequence: CASSSGDREDYTF. CDR3 DNA sequence: TGCGCCAGCAGCTCCGGGGACAGGGAGGACTACACCTTC.

In nucleotides, the CDR3 is TGTGCCAGCGGGAACAGGGGAGAGTTTCTCGAGCAGTACTTC. Its translation is CASGNRGEFLEQYF. The chain links TRBV27 to TRBJ2-7; TRBD1 agrees at 7 bases. V lost 8 bases, J lost 6 bases, and 13 bases stayed unmatched. Looked up from germline, CDR1 is MNHEY and CDR2 is SMNVEV (reference sequence). The CDR3 sequence is 14 residues long.

The rearrangement uses TRBV10-3 and TRBJ2-1, with D tentatively TRBD1 (6 bases). Trimming took off 5 bases at V and 7 bases at J, with 21 bases between the two ends. The CDR3 has 16 residues. Germline CDR1 reads ENHRY; CDR2 reads SYGVKD. Here the CDR3 DNA reads TGTGCCATCAGTCTAGGGGGATTGTCAAAGGGGAATGAGCAGTTCTTC. Protein: CAISLGGLSKGNEQFF.

The chain uses TRBV18 and TRBJ2-1, with 8 bases matching TRBD2. This CDR3 contains 15 residues. V shed 4 bases and J 3 bases; nucleotides not matched to a gene: 5. Germline CDR1 and CDR2: KGHSH and LQKENI. CDR3 DNA sequence: TGTGCCAGCTCACAGGGGAGCGGGGGCTACAATGAGCAGTTCTTC. Encoded protein: CASSQGSGGYNEQFF.

The sample holds one count of this clone. The same CDR3 also results from other DNA sequences found in this sample. The V and J genes are TRBV5-1 and TRBJ2-1; TRBD2 agrees at 10 bases. Germline CDR1 is SGHRS and CDR2 is YFSETQ. V lost 5 bases to trimming and J lost 0 bases; unmatched junction nucleotides: 2. CDR3 length equals 15 residues. CDR3 in DNA: TGCGCCAGCAGTCGGACTAGCGGCTCCTACAATGAGCAGTTCTTC. Translated: CASSRTSGSYNEQFF.

With respect to this clone: One end of the junction varies from germline; a read error may be responsible. The V gene is TRBV2, the J gene TRBJ2-7; D remains unclear. Germline V CDR1 and CDR2: SNHLY, FYNNEI. The CDR3 consists of 13 residues. CDR3 coding DNA: TGTGCCAGCAGTGAAAACTCTGCGGCTACGATACACTTC. Encoded protein: CASSENSAATIHF.

The V call is TRBV28, the J call TRBJ1-2, with 9 bases fitting TRBD1. The junction had 5 bases not matched to a gene; V was cut back by 6 bases and J by 3 bases. The germline CDR1 and CDR2 sequences are MDHEN and SYDVKM. The CDR3 contains 14 residues. The CDR3 sequence: CASSPNRGHYGYTF. CDR3 bases: TGTGCCAGCAGCCCTAACAGGGGGCACTATGGCTACACCTTC.

The V and J genes are TRBV5-4 and TRBJ2-3; D is perhaps TRBD2 (7 bases). The germline CDR1 and CDR2 sequences are SGHNT and YYREEE (reference sequence). There are 18 residues in the CDR3. V lost 2 bases and J lost 0, with 19 bases in between. CDR3 DNA: TGTGCCAGCAGCTTAAGAAGGGGAGGGGGGGCTAGCACAGATACGCAGTATTTT. Protein product: CASSLRRGGGASTDTQYF.

In this sample, this clone turned up once. This sequence joins TRBV5-4 and TRBJ1-2, with 9 nucleotides matching TRBD1. The germline V gene has CDR1 SGHNT and CDR2 YYREEE (reference sequence). J gave up 7 bases and V 1 base, and 8 bases lay outside the gene matches. This CDR3 region has 15 residues. CDR3 sequence (DNA): TGTGCCAGCAGCTTGCCCGGACAGGGGAAGGGTGGCTACACCTTC. Amino acids: CASSLPGQGKGGYTF. The variable domain in full, completed from reference TRBV5-4 and TRBJ1-2, reads ETGVTQSPTHLIKTRGQQVTLRCSSQSGHNTVSWYQQALGQGPQFIFQYYREEENGRGNFPPRFSGLQFPNYSSELNVNALELDDSALYLCASSLPGQGKGGYTFGSGTRLTVV.

The V and J genes are TRBV27 and TRBJ1-4; D perhaps matches TRBD1 (6 bases). V lost 7 bases to trimming and J lost 10 bases, with 19 bases between them. CDR3 length: 14 residues. Germline CDR1 and CDR2: MNHEY and SMNVEV (reference sequence). Written as DNA, the CDR3 is TGTGCCAGCACCTTGCGGGGGGGGCGGGGAAAACTGTTTTTT. Protein product: CASTLRGGRGKLFF.

This chain links TRBV2 with TRBJ2-1, with D unclear. The V end lost 0 bases, the J end lost 9 bases, and 15 bases lay between the germline ends. CDR3 length: 15 residues. The germline gives CDR1 SNHLY, CDR2 FYNNEI. CDR3 amino acids: CASSEAQPGPVEQFF. As DNA, the CDR3 is TGTGCCAGCAGTGAAGCGCAACCGGGTCCCGTTGAGCAGTTCTTC.

The chain employs TRBV7-2 and TRBJ1-4, with no clear D. V was trimmed by 1 base and J by 4 bases, leaving 13 bases between them. Germline CDR1 SGHTA, CDR2 FQGNSA. This CDR3 comprises 16 residues. CDR3 amino acids: CASSLERRESNEKLFF. DNA for the CDR3: TGTGCCAGCAGCTTAGAGAGGCGGGAAAGTAATGAAAAACTGTTTTTT.

The chain joins TRBV4-1 to TRBJ2-4; D possibly matches TRBD1 or TRBD2 (5 bases each). The CDR3 covers 13 residues. The germline V and J ends were trimmed by 3 bases and 5 bases, with 8 bases remaining between them. The germline V gene has CDR1 MGHRA and CDR2 YSYEKL. CDR3 in amino acids: CASSQGTENIQYF. For the CDR3, the DNA is TGCGCCAGCAGCCAGGGGACGGAAAACATTCAGTACTTC.